This T cell receptor (beta chain) was identified in a study of T cells in Graves' hyperthyroidism and ophthalmopathy. The CDR3 regions of TCR beta were amplified from RNA transcripts. The TCR CDR3 was amplified in a first-round RT-PCR using the HTBI primer set. TCRdb processed the multiplex PCR reads anew with MiXCR; each CDR3 protein has one entry. Of about 640,000 distinct CDR3 sequences listed, around 20% are singletons. The CDR3 has 14 residues. Germline values: CDR1 MDHEN, CDR2 SYDVKM. On this clonotype: At one end, the junction sequence differs from germline, possibly due to a read error.

The genes are TRBV28 and TRBJ1-1; weak D call: TRBD1 (6 bases). Sequencing input: blood. The sequence was obtained from a man aged 25 to 45 with Graves' ophthalmopathy. The CDR3 DNA reads TGTGCCCGCAGTTCGCTAGGGGGGAACACTGAAGCTTTCTTT. Translating gives CARSSLGGNTEAFF.